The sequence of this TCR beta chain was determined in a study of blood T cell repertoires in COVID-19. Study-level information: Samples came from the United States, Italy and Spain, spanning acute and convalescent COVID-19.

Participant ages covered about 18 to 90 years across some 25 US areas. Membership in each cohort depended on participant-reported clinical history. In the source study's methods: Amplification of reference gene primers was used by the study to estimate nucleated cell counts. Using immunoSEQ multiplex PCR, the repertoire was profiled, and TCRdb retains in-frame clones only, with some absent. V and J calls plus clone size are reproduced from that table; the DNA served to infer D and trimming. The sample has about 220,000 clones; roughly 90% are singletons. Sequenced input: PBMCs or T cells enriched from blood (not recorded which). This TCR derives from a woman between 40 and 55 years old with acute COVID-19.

The CDR3 DNA reads TGTGCCAGCAGCTTAGGGACAGGTCCGGGGACCGGGGAGCTGTTTTTT. Translation: CASSLGTGPGTGELFF. This chain links TRBV5-5 with TRBJ2-2; 8 nucleotides line up with TRBD1. Germline loops: CDR1 SGHKS, CDR2 YYEKEE (reference sequence). The CDR3 contains 16 residues. V was clipped by 2 bases and J by 5 bases; unmatched bases: 8. Supplemented by reference TRBV5-5 and TRBJ2-2, the full variable domain reads DAGVTQSPTHLIKTRGQQVTLRCSPISGHKSVSWYQQVLGQGPQFIFQYYEKEERGRGNFPDRFSARQFPNYSSELNVNALLLGDSALYLCASSLGTGPGTGELFFGEGSRLTVL.